This T cell receptor (beta chain) was recovered during a study of blood T cell repertoires in COVID-19. Study information: The origin of the acute and convalescent COVID-19 samples was the United States, Italy and Spain. T cells, B-cell-depleted T cells, or PBMCs provided the cDNA or gDNA that served as material.

Authors' processing steps: The authors estimated nucleated cell counts from reference gene primer amplification. Sequencing was performed with immunoSEQ multiplex PCR; in TCRdb, only in-frame clones are kept and a portion is missing. The DNA was the basis for D and trimming; V, J and clone size are from that table. The sample includes about 220,000 clones, roughly 85% of them seen just once. The CDR3 is 14 residues long. V was cut by 0 bases and J by 7 bases, with 9 bases left in between. Per germline, CDR1 MNHEY and CDR2 SMNVEV (reference sequence). The chain has TRBV27 and TRBJ2-2; maybe TRBD2 (5 bases). The sequencing input was peripheral blood. This receptor was taken from an elderly woman with acute or convalescent COVID-19. The CDR3 here is CASSLSVGVGELFF. Here the CDR3 DNA reads TGTGCCAGCAGTTTATCGGTCGGGGTCGGGGAGCTGTTTTTT.